Shown below are 26 T cell receptor beta chains from a single sample sequenced in a study of cytomegalovirus exposure and HLA in healthy donors. PCR amplification relied on 60 Vbeta primers (plus 13 Jbeta primers). The data were produced by immunoSEQ multiplex PCR, yet TCRdb's version contains in-frame clones alone and is incomplete. This listing includes over 70,000 clones. Specimen: PBMCs. All receptors derive from a woman between 40 and 50 years old in good health and CMV-seropositive.

The rearrangement uses TRBV27 and TRBJ1-3; D is unclear. V was clipped by 4 bases and J by 2 bases, with 9 bases between them. CDR1 and CDR2 from the germline V gene are MNHEY and SMNVEV (reference sequence). The CDR3 has 14 amino acids. The CDR3 DNA reads as TGTGCCAGCAGTTCGGGAACAGCTGGAAACACCATATATTTT. Its protein product is CASSSGTAGNTIYF.

The chain employs TRBV28 and TRBJ1-5; TRBD1 matches 9 bases. CDR1 is MDHEN, CDR2 SYDVKM, per germline. The CDR3 length is 15 residues. V shed 8 bases and J 1 base; nucleotides not matched to a gene: 6. The CDR3 DNA reads TGTGCCAGCCGGATGACAGGGGGGAGCAATCAGCCCCAGCATTTT. As protein: CASRMTGGSNQPQHF.

This rearrangement joins TRBV18 to TRBJ1-1; D perhaps matches TRBD1 (5 bases). Germline V gives CDR1 KGHSH, CDR2 LQKENI. Trimming cost V 4 bases and J 4 bases, with 16 bases left between them. The length of the CDR3 is 15 residues. The CDR3 loop is CASSLEVGGSTEAFF. The CDR3 coding sequence is TGTGCCAGCTCACTCGAGGTGGGGGGAAGCACTGAAGCTTTCTTT. The full variable domain, rest sourced from reference TRBV18 and TRBJ1-1, is NAGVMQNPRHLVRRRGQEARLRCSPMKGHSHVYWYRQLPEEGLKFMVYLQKENIIDESGMPKERFSAEFPKEGPSILRIQQVVRGDSAAYFCASSLEVGGSTEAFFGQGTRLTVV.

The chain employs TRBV15 and TRBJ1-2; D is unclear. Trimming stripped 5 bases from V and 2 bases from J, with 12 bases between. This CDR3 is 14 amino acids long. Germline V lookup: CDR1 LNHNV, CDR2 YYDKDF (reference sequence). CDR3 residues: CATSSRRLNYGYTF. The CDR3, as DNA: TGTGCCACCAGCTCAAGGAGGCTGAACTATGGCTACACCTTC.

CDR3 loop: CASSEPRQRETYTGELFF. DNA for the CDR3: TGCGCCAGCAGTGAGCCCCGGCAGCGGGAGACGTACACCGGGGAGCTGTTTTTT. J is TRBJ2-2 and V is TRBV10-2; 8 positions match TRBD2. In germline, CDR1 is WSHSY, CDR2 SAAADI. The length of the CDR3 is 18 residues. V dropped 2 bases and J dropped 3; count of bases not matched to a gene: 11.

The chain has TRBV10-3 and TRBJ2-2, with 10 bases lining up with TRBD1. V lost 8 bases and J lost 2; bases outside the gene matches: 2. This CDR3 contains 14 residues. Germline V gene sequence: CDR1 ENHRY, CDR2 SYGVKD. CDR3 sequence: CAIGQGVNTGELFF. The CDR3 DNA follows: TGTGCCATCGGACAGGGGGTCAACACCGGGGAGCTGTTTTTT.

The chain carries TRBV14 and TRBJ1-4, with D uncertain. V lost 0 bases to trimming and J lost 4 bases, with 3 bases between them. This CDR3 spans 13 amino acids. Germline loops: CDR1 SGHDN, CDR2 FVKESK. For the CDR3, the DNA is TGTGCCAGCAGCCAAGATATTAATGAAAAACTGTTTTTT. Translated: CASSQDINEKLFF.

The CDR3 region is CASSARVQETQYF. CDR3 DNA sequence: TGTGCCAGCAGTGCGAGGGTTCAAGAGACCCAGTACTTC. V and J are TRBV7-2 and TRBJ2-5; D may be TRBD2 (5 bases). CDR1 SGHTA and CDR2 FQGNSA come from the germline V gene. Trimming took 6 bases from V and 2 from J, leaving 10 bases between them. This CDR3 spans 13 amino acids.

J is TRBJ1-1 and V is TRBV27, with D possibly matching TRBD1 (5 bases). The germline V and J ends were trimmed by 3 bases and 4 bases, with 12 bases remaining between them. The germline V gene has CDR1 MNHEY and CDR2 SMNVEV (reference sequence). This CDR3 comprises 14 residues. The CDR3 DNA reads TGTGCCAGCAGTTTTGTCCAGGGTTCCACTGAAGCTTTCTTT. Amino acid sequence: CASSFVQGSTEAFF.

This chain joins TRBV19 and TRBJ1-5; 8 nucleotides match TRBD1. The germline V gene encodes CDR1 LNHDA and CDR2 SQIVND (reference sequence). J lost 0 bases, V lost 1 base, and 5 bases had no gene match. The CDR3 is 17 amino acids. DNA of the CDR3: TGTGCCAGTAGTATAGCGGGGACAGGACGTAGCAATCAGCCCCAGCATTTT. Translated, it gives CASSIAGTGRSNQPQHF.

The chain joins TRBV5-6 to TRBJ1-1; D perhaps matches TRBD1 (5 bases). V lost 1 base and J 0 bases, leaving 16 bases between the germline ends. Germline V gene data show CDR1 as SGHDT and CDR2 as YYEEEE. The CDR3 spans 17 residues. The CDR3 reads CASSLRVGGALNTEAFF. Written as DNA, the CDR3 is TGTGCCAGCAGCTTGCGGGTAGGAGGGGCATTGAACACTGAAGCTTTCTTT.

The J gene is TRBJ1-3, the V gene TRBV9; D unclear. The CDR3 totals 15 residues. With 3 bases removed from V and 0 bases from J, the gap between germline ends came to 10 bases. Germline-derived CDR1 and CDR2 are SGDLS and YYNGEE. The CDR3 region is CASSALRSSGNTIYF. The DNA of the CDR3 is TGTGCCAGCAGCGCCTTACGGAGCTCTGGAAACACCATATATTTT.

V gene TRBV6-5 combines with J gene TRBJ2-5; 8 nucleotides agree with TRBD2. The germline V gene encodes CDR1 MNHEY and CDR2 SVGAGI. V lost 4 bases, J lost 9 bases, and 10 bases stayed unmatched. The CDR3 contains 14 residues. CDR3 in DNA: TGTGCCAGCAGTTTAACCGGGGGGGGCGTGGCCCAGTACTTC. This encodes CASSLTGGGVAQYF.

The genes are TRBV9 and TRBJ1-2; D remains ambiguous. The germline CDR1 and CDR2 sequences are SGDLS and YYNGEE. The CDR3 spans 15 residues. V lost 4 bases and J 5 bases, leaving 18 bases between the germline ends. The CDR3 sequence: CASSLSLQRGYGYTF. The CDR3 DNA follows: TGTGCCAGCAGCCTCTCCCTACAGCGAGGGTATGGCTACACCTTC.

The chain recombines TRBV5-1 with TRBJ2-1, with TRBD2 matching 10 bases. Germline loops: CDR1 SGHRS, CDR2 YFSETQ. Trimming removed 5 bases from V and 1 base from J; junction bases left unmatched: 3. There are 15 residues in the CDR3. The CDR3 here is CASRLTSGSYNEQFF. The DNA of the CDR3 is TGCGCCAGCAGGCTGACTAGCGGGTCCTACAATGAGCAGTTCTTC. Filled out from reference TRBV5-1 and TRBJ2-1, the complete variable domain reads KAGVTQTPRYLIKTRGQQVTLSCSPISGHRSVSWYQQTPGQGLQFLFEYFSETQRNKGNFPGRFSGRQFSNSRSEMNVSTLELGDSALYLCASRLTSGSYNEQFFGPGTRLTVL.

The genes are TRBV19 and TRBJ2-2, with D perhaps matching TRBD1 (6 bases). Germline values: CDR1 LNHDA, CDR2 SQIVND (reference sequence). This CDR3 region has 16 residues. V was trimmed by 3 bases and J by 2 bases, leaving 13 bases between them. CDR3 in amino acids: CASSMLGRGNTGELFF. CDR3 sequence (DNA): TGTGCCAGTAGTATGCTCGGCAGGGGCAACACCGGGGAGCTGTTTTTT.

The chain employs TRBV27 and TRBJ1-1; weak D call: TRBD1 (6 bases). CDR3 size: 13 residues. V dropped 5 bases and J dropped 9 bases, with 16 bases sitting between them. Per the germline V gene, CDR1 is MNHEY and CDR2 is SMNVEV (reference sequence). In DNA form, the CDR3 reads TGTGCCAGCAGTATCTCGACAGGATTGAAAGCTTTCTTT. Its protein is CASSISTGLKAFF.

The rearrangement links TRBV5-4 to TRBJ1-2; a possible D gene is TRBD1 (5 bases). Trimming took 3 bases from V and 8 from J, leaving 17 bases between them. CDR1 and CDR2 from the germline V gene are SGHNT and YYREEE (reference sequence). The CDR3 extends over 14 amino acids. The CDR3 region is CASSWGAQGGGYTF. CDR3 DNA: TGTGCCAGCAGCTGGGGTGCCCAGGGTGGCGGCTACACCTTC.

The chain has TRBV6-1 and TRBJ1-4, with 7 bases matching TRBD1. J gave up 5 bases and V 6 bases, and 6 bases lay outside the gene matches. CDR1 and CDR2 (germline): MNHNS, SASEGT. The CDR3 spans 14 residues. This CDR3 is CASRFRGVNEKLFF. The DNA for the CDR3 is TGTGCCAGCAGATTCAGGGGGGTGAATGAAAAACTGTTTTTT.

DNA for the CDR3: TGCAGCGTTGAATCGCAGCCACCAGGGTTCTATGGCTACACCTTC. This encodes CSVESQPPGFYGYTF. The V and J genes are TRBV29-1 and TRBJ1-2; a weak D match, TRBD1 (5 bases). CDR1 and CDR2 (germline): SQVTM, ANQGSEA. V was cut by 2 bases and J by 4 bases, with 17 bases left in between. This CDR3 has 15 amino acids.

The genes are TRBV28 and TRBJ2-7, with 10 bases fitting TRBD1. The CDR3 has 15 amino acids. Per the germline V gene, CDR1 is MDHEN and CDR2 is SYDVKM. The J segment lost 2 bases and the V segment lost 6 bases, leaving 7 bases of the junction unmatched. CDR3 residues: CASSWGGTGAYEQYF. DNA of the CDR3: TGTGCCAGCAGCTGGGGAGGGACAGGGGCCTACGAGCAGTACTTC.

The genes are TRBV9 and TRBJ2-3; D might be TRBD2 (5 bases). This CDR3 comprises 16 residues. Deletions cut 4 bases from V and 0 bases from J, with 15 bases between. Germline CDR1 is SGDLS and CDR2 is YYNGEE. The CDR3 nucleotides read TGTGCCAGCAGCTCCGTCGCTCGGACTAGCACAGATACGCAGTATTTT. It yields the protein CASSSVARTSTDTQYF. The full variable domain, its missing parts supplied by reference TRBV9 and TRBJ2-3, is DSGVTQTPKHLITATGQRVTLRCSPRSGDLSVYWYQQSLDQGLQFLIQYYNGEERAKGNILERFSAQQFPDLHSELNLSSLELGDSALYFCASSSVARTSTDTQYFGPGTRLTVL.

The chain links TRBV15 to TRBJ2-3, with D tentatively TRBD2 (5 bases). Trimming took 1 base from V and 6 from J, leaving 11 bases between them. The CDR3 consists of 14 residues. Germline V lookup: CDR1 LNHNV, CDR2 YYDKDF (reference sequence). CDR3 nucleotides: TGTGCCACCAGCAGAGCGGGGTCAGACGATACGCAGTATTTT. It specifies CATSRAGSDDTQYF.

The chain uses TRBV29-1 and TRBJ2-3; D gene ambiguous. Per germline, CDR1 SQVTM and CDR2 ANQGSEA. V lost 4 bases to trimming and J lost 4 bases, with 12 bases between them. The CDR3 length is 13 residues. The DNA of the CDR3 is TGCAGCGTTGTGTCTCAAGCCCCAGATACGCAGTATTTT. It is translated as CSVVSQAPDTQYF.

The J gene is TRBJ2-4, the V gene TRBV5-6; the D is unclear. The germline V gene has CDR1 SGHDT and CDR2 YYEEEE. The CDR3 runs 14 residues. Deletions cut 4 bases from V and 1 base from J, with 9 bases between. This CDR3 reads CASSPWSAKNIQYF. CDR3 sequence (DNA): TGTGCCAGCAGCCCCTGGAGTGCCAAAAACATTCAGTACTTC. The full variable domain, in which reference TRBV5-6 and TRBJ2-4 provide the parts outside the CDR3, is DAGVTQSPTHLIKTRGQQVTLRCSPKSGHDTVSWYQQALGQGPQFIFQYYEEEERQRGNFPDRFSGHQFPNYSSELNVNALLLGDSALYLCASSPWSAKNIQYFGAGTRLSVL.

This chain joins TRBV7-3 and TRBJ2-7; 7 nucleotides agree with TRBD1. V trimming: 5 bases; J trimming: 4 bases; junction bases outside the gene matches: 5. From germline, CDR1 is SGHTA and CDR2 FQGTGA. The CDR3 totals 13 residues. CDR3 bases: TGTGCCAGCAGCATGACAGGGCAATACGAGCAGTACTTC. Translation: CASSMTGQYEQYF.